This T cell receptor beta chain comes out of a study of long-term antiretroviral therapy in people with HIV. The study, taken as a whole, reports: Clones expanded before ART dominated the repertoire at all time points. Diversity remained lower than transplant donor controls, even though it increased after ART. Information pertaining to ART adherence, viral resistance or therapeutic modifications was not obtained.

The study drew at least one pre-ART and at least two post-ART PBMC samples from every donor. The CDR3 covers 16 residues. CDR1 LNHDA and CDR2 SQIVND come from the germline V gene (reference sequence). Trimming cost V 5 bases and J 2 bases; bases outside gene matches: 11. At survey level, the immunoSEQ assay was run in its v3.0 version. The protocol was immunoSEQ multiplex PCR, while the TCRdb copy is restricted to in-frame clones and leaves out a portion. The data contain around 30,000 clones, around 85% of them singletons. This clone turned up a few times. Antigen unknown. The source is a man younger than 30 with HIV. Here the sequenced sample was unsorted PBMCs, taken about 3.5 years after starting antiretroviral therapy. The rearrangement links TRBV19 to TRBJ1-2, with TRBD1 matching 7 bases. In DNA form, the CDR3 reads TGTGCCAGTAGTCCCCTTCGACAGGGTAGGAACTATGGCTACACCTTC. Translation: CASSPLRQGRNYGYTF.